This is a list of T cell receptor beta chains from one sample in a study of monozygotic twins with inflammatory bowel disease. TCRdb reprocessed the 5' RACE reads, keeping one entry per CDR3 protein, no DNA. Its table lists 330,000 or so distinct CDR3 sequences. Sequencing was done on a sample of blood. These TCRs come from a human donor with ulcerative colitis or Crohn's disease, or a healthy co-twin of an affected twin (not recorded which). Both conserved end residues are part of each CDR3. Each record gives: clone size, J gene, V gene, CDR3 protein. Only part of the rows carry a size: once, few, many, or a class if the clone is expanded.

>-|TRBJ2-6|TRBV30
CAWSEEARSGANVLTF
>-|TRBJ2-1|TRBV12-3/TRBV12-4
CASSFWSYNEQFF
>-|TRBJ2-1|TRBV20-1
CSARDPAGPRDWQFF
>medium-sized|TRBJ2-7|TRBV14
CASSLMPPGQGSLRSSYEQYF
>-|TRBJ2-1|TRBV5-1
CASSRTPTASGVYNEQFF
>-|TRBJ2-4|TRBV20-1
CSARDQGAKNIQYF
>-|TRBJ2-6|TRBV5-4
CASSMKLNSGANVLTF
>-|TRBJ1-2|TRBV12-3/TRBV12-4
CASSLGSDRTNYGYTF
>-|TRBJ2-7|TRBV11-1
CASSLQGYSVYEQYF
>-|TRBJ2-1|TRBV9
CASSVSPGLAGQNEQFF